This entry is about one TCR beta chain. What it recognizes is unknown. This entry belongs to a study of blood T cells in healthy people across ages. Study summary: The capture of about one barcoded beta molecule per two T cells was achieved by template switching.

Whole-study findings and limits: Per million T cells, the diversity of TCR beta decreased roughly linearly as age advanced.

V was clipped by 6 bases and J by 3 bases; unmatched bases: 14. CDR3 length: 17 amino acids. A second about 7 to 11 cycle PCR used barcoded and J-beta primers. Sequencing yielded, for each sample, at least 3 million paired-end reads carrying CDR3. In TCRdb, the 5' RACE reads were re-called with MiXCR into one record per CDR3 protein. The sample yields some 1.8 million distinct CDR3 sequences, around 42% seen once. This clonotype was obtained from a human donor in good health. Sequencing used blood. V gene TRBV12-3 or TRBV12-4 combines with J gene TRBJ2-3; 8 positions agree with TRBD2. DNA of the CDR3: TGTGCCAGCAGCCCATTTTGGGGCGGGGGGCCGACAGATACGCAGTATTTT. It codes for CASSPFWGGGPTDTQYF.